The clone carrying this TCR beta chain appeared many times. As yet, its antigen is unknown. Library preparation for TCR beta used quantitative 5'-RACE with molecular barcodes. Via MiXCR, TCRdb re-called the 5' RACE reads, giving one row per CDR3 protein. The sample holds under 85,000 distinct CDR3 sequences, approximately 5.3% seen once. The CDR3 runs to 14 residues. The ends lost 6 bases at V and 2 bases at J; junction bases unmatched: 7. Germline CDR1 is SGHTA and CDR2 is FQGTGA. This sample was included in a study of CD8 T cells in ankylosing spondylitis. Study-wide results and caveats: For ankylosing spondylitis blood, a TCR beta motif of 7 to 9 highly homologous variants appeared characteristic. With a CD8+ phenotype, disease-linked clones were relatively rare in peripheral blood.

The sequenced sample consisted of blood, either unsorted or a sorted T cell fraction (not recorded which). This TCR came from a male donor with ankylosing spondylitis or in good health (not recorded which). The chain is built from TRBV7-3 and TRBJ2-7, with 7 bases fitting TRBD1. The CDR3 coding sequence is TGTGCCAGCAGTTCCGGGACAGCTCCCTACGAGCAGTACTTC. Its protein is CASSSGTAPYEQYF.